The rows below give T cell receptor beta chains drawn from one sample of a study of OX40 agonist ivuxolimab in advanced cancers. Produced via immunoSEQ multiplex PCR; TCRdb's table is partial and in-frame only. This sample has more than 85,000 clones, with 91% found just once. The source was CD4+ or CD8+ T cells sorted from blood, collected in a trial of the OX40 agonist ivuxolimab. All receptors come from an adult with an advanced solid tumor such as melanoma, head and neck, liver or kidney cancer. The CDR3 runs from the conserved cysteine through the conserved F or W. D genes are given only for firm matches. Where a row states a size, it is once, few, many or the class of an expanded clone; other rows omit it.

CASSQVEKVHEQYF	TGTGCCAGCAGCCAAGTGGAAAAGGTCCACGAGCAGTACTTC	-	TRBJ2-7	-	TRBV14
CASMRLAGPRYNEQFF	TGTGCCAGCATGAGACTAGCGGGCCCCCGGTACAATGAGCAGTTCTTC	TRBD2	TRBJ2-1	-	TRBV27
CASSLAGGRYEQFF	TGTGCCAGCAGCTTAGCGGGAGGGCGGTATGAGCAGTTCTTC	TRBD2	TRBJ2-1	-	TRBV11-2
CASSQRVEGRIQPQHF	TGCGCCAGCAGCCAGAGGGTGGAGGGCCGCATTCAGCCCCAGCATTTT	-	TRBJ1-5	-	TRBV4-1
CASVRAVSGAGRLREQYF	TGCGCCAGCGTCCGGGCAGTAAGCGGTGCGGGACGTCTACGGGAGCAGTACTTC	-	TRBJ2-7	-	TRBV10-1
CASSSGLAGSGELFF	TGCGCCAGCAGCTCGGGACTAGCGGGATCCGGGGAGCTGTTTTTT	TRBD2	TRBJ2-2	-	TRBV5-1
CASSFPQSNTEAFF	TGTGCCAGCAGCTTCCCACAGTCGAACACTGAAGCTTTCTTT	-	TRBJ1-1	-	TRBV5-4
CASSEASVAVSSYNEQFF	TGTGCCAGCAGTGAAGCGTCAGTAGCGGTTAGCTCCTACAATGAGCAGTTCTTC	-	TRBJ2-1	-	TRBV2
CASASGLAAFYEQYF	TGTGCCAGCGCGAGTGGACTAGCGGCATTCTACGAGCAGTACTTC	TRBD2	TRBJ2-7	-	TRBV28
CASSTPGLTLYNEQFF	TGTGCCAGTAGTACCCCGGGACTAACTCTATACAATGAGCAGTTCTTC	TRBD2	TRBJ2-1	-	TRBV19
CASSSQGLGGEQFF	TGTGCCAGCAGCTCCCAGGGATTGGGCGGTGAGCAGTTCTTC	-	TRBJ2-1	-	TRBV9
CASSLPGTVSYEQYF	TGTGCCAGCAGTTTGCCAGGGACAGTCTCCTACGAGCAGTACTTC	TRBD1	TRBJ2-7	-	TRBV28
CASSFRLGYEQYF	TGTGCCAGCAGTTTCAGACTAGGCTACGAGCAGTACTTC	-	TRBJ2-7	-	TRBV27
CASRGTGFDGYTF	TGTGCCAGCAGGGGGACAGGGTTCGATGGCTACACCTTC	TRBD1	TRBJ1-2	few	TRBV2
CASSSLSGKQYF	TGTGCCAGCAGTTCCCTCAGCGGGAAGCAGTACTTC	TRBD2	TRBJ2-5	once	TRBV28
CASSFAFASVGRETQYF	TGTGCCAGCAGCTTTGCTTTCGCTAGCGTAGGACGGGAGACCCAGTACTTC	-	TRBJ2-5	-	TRBV5-8
CASSSPKAGNTIYF	TGTGCCAGCAGCTCGCCTAAAGCGGGAAACACCATATATTTT	-	TRBJ1-3	-	TRBV6-5
CASSRSKGSYEQYF	TGTGCCAGCAGCAGGTCCAAAGGCTCCTACGAGCAGTACTTC	-	TRBJ2-7	-	TRBV6-5
CASSSPGSGGDGYTF	TGTGCCAGCAGTTCCCCTGGGTCGGGAGGCGATGGCTACACCTTC	-	TRBJ1-2	once	TRBV28
CAISTGGTYEQYF	TGTGCCATCAGTACAGGGGGCACGTACGAGCAGTACTTC	TRBD1	TRBJ2-7	-	TRBV10-3
CASSVTHRETQYF	TGTGCCAGCAGTGTCACGCACAGAGAGACCCAGTACTTC	-	TRBJ2-5	-	TRBV28